This T cell receptor beta chain was profiled in a study of blood T cell repertoires in COVID-19. Overall study context: Samples came from the United States, Italy and Spain, spanning acute and convalescent COVID-19. Nucleic acid was either cDNA or gDNA, and it came from T cells, B-cell-depleted T cells, or PBMCs.

Authors' processing steps: Amplification with reference gene primers provided the estimates of nucleated cell counts. The protocol was immunoSEQ multiplex PCR, while the TCRdb copy is restricted to in-frame clones and leaves out a portion. V, J and clone size are taken as reported in that table, and D and trimming were inferred from the DNA itself. This sample has about 100,000 clones, with about nine tenths found just once. V shed 0 bases and J shed 0 bases, with 12 bases lying between them. The CDR3 consists of 17 residues. Germline CDR1 reads ENHRY; CDR2 reads SYGVKD. The sample taken for sequencing was peripheral blood. The chain uses TRBV10-3 and TRBJ1-3; no reliable D call. This TCR was recovered from a human donor with active COVID-19. The donor label of this sample is uncertain. The CDR3 region is CAISESRDNLSGNTIYF. The CDR3 DNA reads as TGTGCCATCAGTGAGTCGCGTGACAACCTCTCTGGAAACACCATATATTTT.